The 6 T cell receptor beta chains presented below share a single source sample, sequenced in a study of T cell responses to AZD1222 COVID-19 vaccine. The method was immunoSEQ multiplex PCR; TCRdb's version includes in-frame clones alone and lacks a portion of them. Here the sample spans more than 150,000 clones, just over 90% being singletons. The sample consisted of peripheral blood, taken 28 days after the second AZD1222 dose. The source of these receptors is an adult who received the AZD1222 COVID-19 vaccine.

The chain couples TRBV13 to TRBJ2-7, with D perhaps matching TRBD2 (5 bases). The CDR3 extends over 15 amino acids. Germline V gene lookup returns CDR1 PRHDT and CDR2 FYEKMQ (reference sequence). V was clipped by 4 bases and J by 5 bases, with 18 bases between them. For the CDR3, the DNA is TGTGCCAGCAGCTCCATGAGCGGTAATCGGGACGAGCAGTACTTC. This encodes CASSSMSGNRDEQYF.

This chain links TRBV9 with TRBJ1-6, with TRBD1 identical over 7 bases. The CDR3 extends over 16 amino acids. Germline V CDR1 and CDR2: SGDLS, YYNGEE. V was clipped by 2 bases and J by 8 bases; unmatched bases: 10. This CDR3 reads CASSVAGTAQDSPLHF. The CDR3 nucleotides read TGTGCCAGCAGCGTCGCCGGGACAGCGCAGGATTCACCCCTCCACTTT.

The rearrangement uses TRBV18 and TRBJ2-3; D gene unclear. The CDR3 has 15 residues. The germline gives CDR1 KGHSH, CDR2 LQKENI. The V end lost 2 bases, the J end lost 0 bases, and 9 bases lay between the germline ends. The CDR3 loop reads CASSPFTSSTDTQYF. The CDR3 bases are TGTGCCAGCTCACCATTTACATCGAGCACAGATACGCAGTATTTT.

CDR3 residues: CAISEGLATYNEQFF. The CDR3 DNA sequence: TGTGCCATCAGTGAGGGACTAGCGACTTACAATGAGCAGTTCTTC. The chain recombines TRBV10-3 with TRBJ2-1; 9 nucleotides match TRBD2. The V segment lost 2 bases and the J segment 4 bases; nucleotides outside the gene matches: 3. The CDR3 spans 15 residues. Germline-derived CDR1 and CDR2 are ENHRY and SYGVKD.

The V gene is TRBV2, the J gene TRBJ2-7, with a weak D call TRBD2 (6 bases). The length of the CDR3 is 12 residues. V was pared by 10 bases and J by 2 bases, with 12 bases between. CDR1 is SNHLY and CDR2 is FYNNEI in the germline V gene. The CDR3, as DNA: TGTGCCATCGGGACGGGAGCCTACGAGCAGTACTTC. This gives the protein CAIGTGAYEQYF.

The chain uses TRBV11-2 and TRBJ2-7, with D unclear. CDR3 length: 13 residues. With 0 bases removed from V and 3 bases from J, the gap between germline ends came to 6 bases. Germline V gene lookup returns CDR1 SGHAT and CDR2 FQNNGV. The CDR3 loop is CASSLDLGYEQYF. CDR3 in DNA: TGTGCCAGCAGCTTAGATTTGGGCTACGAGCAGTACTTC.